Described below is a single T cell receptor beta chain sequence and its context. In the study's own analysis: Amplification of reference gene primers provided the estimated nucleated cell counts. Libraries were prepared by immunoSEQ multiplex PCR; TCRdb keeps only in-frame clonotypes and omits some of them. That table is the source of V, J and clone size, and D and trimming were worked out from the DNA. The sample includes 100,000 to 150,000 clones, roughly 85% of them seen just once. The sample is drawn from a study of blood T cell repertoires in COVID-19. Study-wide context: Material from acute and convalescent COVID-19 was sourced from the United States, Italy and Spain. Sample material is recorded as cDNA or gDNA derived from T cells, B-cell-depleted T cells, or PBMCs.

Sequenced sample: peripheral blood. The sequence was collected from a man older than 75 with active or convalescent COVID-19.

The CDR3 DNA follows: TGTGCCAGCAGTTCCTCGGGGGACAGGGGGCGGTTCGAGCAGTACTTC. This codes for CASSSSGDRGRFEQYF. V is TRBV28 and J is TRBJ2-7; 12 positions match TRBD1. Germline V gene sequence: CDR1 MDHEN, CDR2 SYDVKM. CDR3 size: 16 residues. Losses at the gene ends were 4 bases for V and 6 bases for J; bases not matched to a gene: 10.